A single sample gave rise to the 28 T cell receptor beta chains below, sequenced in a study of Graves' ophthalmopathy and Graves' hyperthyroidism. RNA transcripts yielded amplified TCR beta CDR3 regions. The authors performed first-round RT-PCR with HTBI primers and then a second-round multiplex PCR. A single record per CDR3 protein comes from TCRdb applying MiXCR to the multiplex PCR reads. The top ten hold roughly 45% of the sample, which has 740,000 or so distinct CDR3 sequences, 35% to 50% seen once. The sequenced material came from peripheral blood. These receptors were collected from an adult man with Graves' ophthalmopathy.

Of note for this clonotype: It may be a read error: a sequence one base away is much more abundant. V is TRBV10-3 and J is TRBJ1-3, with 8 nucleotides matching TRBD1. Germline-derived CDR1 and CDR2 are ENHRY and SYGVKD. The CDR3 is 17 residues long. CDR3 region: CAISESRDRPLGSTIYF. For the CDR3, the DNA is TGTGCCATCAGTGAGTCAAGGGACAGGCCCCTGGGAAGCACCATATATTTT.

The rearrangement uses TRBV7-9 and TRBJ2-5; D is ambiguous. The CDR3 runs 14 residues. Germline loops: CDR1 SEHNR, CDR2 FQNEAQ (reference sequence). V lost 0 bases, J lost 5 bases, and 10 bases lay in between. CDR3: CASSLAMLGETQYF. Written as DNA, the CDR3 is TGTGCCAGCAGCTTAGCCATGCTGGGGGAGACCCAGTACTTC.

The chain has TRBV2 and TRBJ1-1; D is unresolved. Germline lookup yields CDR1 SNHLY and CDR2 FYNNEI. The V and J ends lost 2 bases and 0 bases respectively, with 10 bases between them. This CDR3 spans 15 amino acids. In DNA, the CDR3 is TGTGCCAGCAGTGAATGGGATATAATGAACACTGAAGCTTTCTTT. It encodes CASSEWDIMNTEAFF.

This clonotype was seen once. The junction departs from germline at one end; a sequencing error may be responsible. This chain links TRBV29-1 with TRBJ2-5; D might be TRBD1 or TRBD2, each matching 5 bases. CDR1 is SQVTM and CDR2 is ANQGSEA in the germline V gene. The CDR3 is 13 amino acids. The CDR3 protein is CSVGGGREETRYF. In nucleotides, the CDR3 is TGCAGCGTTGGAGGAGGCAGGGAAGAGACCCGGTACTTC.

The gene calls are TRBV10-3 and TRBJ2-3; D possibly corresponds to TRBD2 (5 bases). CDR1 is ENHRY, CDR2 SYGVKD, per germline. CDR3 length: 12 amino acids. Trimming cost V 3 bases and J 5 bases, with 6 bases left between them. The CDR3 protein is CAISEGGDTQYF. Here the CDR3 DNA reads TGTGCCATCAGTGAAGGAGGAGATACGCAGTATTTT.

Of note for this clonotype: Given a much more abundant clone one base away, this may be a read error. The chain employs TRBV7-2 and TRBJ1-5, with D uncertain. This CDR3 is built from 15 residues. The germline V gene has CDR1 SGHTA and CDR2 FQGNSA. Trimming stripped 5 bases from V and 15 bases from J, with 26 bases between. In DNA form, the CDR3 reads TGTGCCAGCAGCCCGGTGGGTACGGGCGGCATCATGTGGCATTTT. Translated: CASSPVGTGGIMWHF.

This clonotype was observed a few times. The chain has TRBV12-3 or TRBV12-4 and TRBJ2-6, with D possibly matching TRBD2 (5 bases). The ends were cut back, 6 bases at V and 1 base at J, with 13 bases in the middle. This CDR3 comprises 16 residues. The CDR3: CASSQERASGANVLTF. The CDR3 DNA reads TGTGCCAGCAGCCAAGAGAGGGCATCTGGGGCCAACGTCCTGACTTTC.

The chain uses TRBV20-1 and TRBJ1-5, with 10 bases lining up with TRBD1. The CDR3 is 13 amino acids. The germline CDR1 and CDR2 sequences are DFQATT and SNEGSKA (reference sequence). The ends lost 5 bases at V and 6 bases at J; junction bases unmatched: 4. CDR3 sequence (DNA): TGCAGTGCTGACAGGGGGCAAGGTCAGCCCCAGCATTTT. It encodes CSADRGQGQPQHF.

This clonotype has at least ten counts. The rearrangement uses TRBV7-2 and TRBJ2-5; D remains unclear. V was shortened by 3 bases and J by 2 bases, with 4 bases between the two germline ends. The V gene's germline CDR1 is SGHTA and CDR2 FQGNSA. This CDR3 has 12 residues. CDR3 protein: CASSFFQETQYF. The CDR3 DNA is TGTGCCAGCAGCTTTTTTCAAGAGACCCAGTACTTC.

This chain joins TRBV10-3 and TRBJ2-7; D is possibly TRBD2 (6 bases). Germline V lookup: CDR1 ENHRY, CDR2 SYGVKD. V shed 10 bases and J shed 6 bases, with 22 bases lying between them. The CDR3 has 14 amino acids. The CDR3 nucleotides read TGTGCCAGCAGGATGGGGGGAGGAACCCTCGAGCAGTACTTC. Protein: CASRMGGGTLEQYF.

At least ten counts were recorded for this clonotype. J is TRBJ1-4 and V is TRBV15; D is unresolved. Germline loops: CDR1 LNHNV, CDR2 YYDKDF (reference sequence). CDR3 length: 14 amino acids. V lost 3 bases, J lost 5 bases, and 10 bases lay in between. CDR3 coding DNA: TGTGCCACCAGCAGGCAATTCCCGAATGAAAAACTGTTTTTT. Its translation is CATSRQFPNEKLFF.

A few counts support this clonotype. The chain recombines TRBV6-1 with TRBJ1-1; D is unclear. V was trimmed by 2 bases and J by 4 bases, leaving 11 bases between them. The CDR3 length is 14 residues. Germline V gene data show CDR1 as MNHNS and CDR2 as SASEGT. CDR3 sequence reads: CASSERMGITEAFF. DNA of the CDR3: TGTGCCAGCAGTGAAAGAATGGGGATCACTGAAGCTTTCTTT.

This chain joins TRBV5-5 and TRBJ2-7; the D is unclear. V was clipped by 2 bases and J by 0 bases, with 15 bases between them. The germline CDR1 and CDR2 sequences are SGHKS and YYEKEE (reference sequence). The CDR3 is 16 amino acids. The CDR3 DNA sequence: TGTGCCAGCAGCTTAGGTGCAGGTTCGACCTCCTACGAGCAGTACTTC. It is translated as CASSLGAGSTSYEQYF.

The gene calls are TRBV12-3 or TRBV12-4 and TRBJ1-5, with no clear D. This CDR3 contains 12 residues. Trimming left V 4 bases short and J 9 bases short, with 10 bases between. The DNA for the CDR3 is TGTGCCAGCAGTTACTACGGGCGGCCCCAGCATTTT. Protein product: CASSYYGRPQHF.

This clonotype was seen many times. V gene TRBV7-2 combines with J gene TRBJ2-7; D perhaps matches TRBD1 (8 bases). This CDR3 has 14 amino acids. Per germline, CDR1 SGHTA and CDR2 FQGNSA. V lost 8 bases and J lost 3, with 17 bases in between. The CDR3 DNA sequence: TGTGCCAGCTCAGGGGGCAGCGGGAACTACGAGCAGTACTTC. Amino acid sequence: CASSGGSGNYEQYF.

The V and J genes are TRBV20-1 and TRBJ1-1; 10 nucleotides match TRBD1. The CDR3 is 15 amino acids. Germline trimming cut 6 bases from V and 3 bases from J; bases unmatched to any gene: 10. The germline gives CDR1 DFQATT, CDR2 SNEGSKA (reference sequence). The CDR3 DNA sequence: TGCAGTGCCCGGGATCGACAGGGGGCGTACACTGAAGCTTTCTTT. As protein: CSARDRQGAYTEAFF.

To note about this clonotype: This may be a read error: a much more frequent sequence differs by one nucleotide. The CDR3 does not end in the conserved phenylalanine or tryptophan, so this is likely a read error. The chain links TRBV11-2 to TRBJ2-7; the D is unclear. Trimming left V 3 bases short and J 2 bases short, with 8 bases between. The CDR3 spans 13 residues. The germline CDR1 and CDR2 sequences are SGHAT and FQNNGV. The CDR3 nucleotides are TGTGCCAGCAGCTTCTCCTCGCCCTACGAGCAGTACCTC. Translating gives CASSFSSPYEQYL.

This clonotype was found many times. This rearrangement joins TRBV7-2 to TRBJ2-5; D not certain. Per germline, CDR1 SGHTA and CDR2 FQGNSA. V was clipped by 5 bases and J by 3 bases, with 10 bases between them. The CDR3 is 13 amino acids. CDR3 nucleotide sequence: TGTGCCAGCAGCCCCACCGGCGAAGAGACCCAGTACTTC. Its protein is CASSPTGEETQYF.

The chain joins TRBV7-3 to TRBJ1-1; TRBD1 is a possible D gene (6 bases). The V gene lost 2 bases and the J gene lost 3 bases, with 13 bases spanning the gap. Germline values: CDR1 SGHTA, CDR2 FQGTGA. The CDR3 totals 15 residues. DNA of the CDR3: TGTGCCAGCAGCTTACACGGGGGCATGGACACTGAAGCTTTCTTT. This sequence encodes CASSLHGGMDTEAFF.

This clonotype was picked up many times. V and J are TRBV7-8 and TRBJ2-5; 7 bases fit TRBD2. Germline V CDR1 and CDR2: SGHVS, FQNEAQ. V shed 4 bases and J 9 bases; nucleotides not matched to a gene: 11. The CDR3 is 14 residues long. CDR3 region: CASSSRTSSWSQYF. The CDR3 nucleotides are TGTGCCAGCAGCTCGAGGACTAGTTCCTGGTCCCAGTACTTC.

This clonotype was counted many times. The chain combines TRBV6-1 with TRBJ2-5; D ambiguous. With 7 bases removed from V and 7 bases from J, the gap between germline ends came to 10 bases. Germline V lookup: CDR1 MNHNS, CDR2 SASEGT. The CDR3 loop spans 11 amino acids. In DNA, the CDR3 is TGTGCCAGCACCTCAGCCGGGACCCAGTACTTC. It encodes CASTSAGTQYF.

The chain couples TRBV25-1 to TRBJ2-2; D is perhaps TRBD1 (6 bases). This CDR3 comprises 14 residues. Germline V gene data show CDR1 as MGHDK and CDR2 as SYGVNS. For the CDR3, the DNA is TGTGCTAGAGCGGACAGCTCGAACACCGGGGAGCTGTTTTTT. This sequence encodes CARADSSNTGELFF.

In its sample, this clonotype was seen many times. The chain links TRBV11-2 to TRBJ2-5; D not resolved. There are 15 residues in the CDR3. V lost 1 base, J lost 2 bases, and 11 bases lay in between. Per the germline V gene, CDR1 is SGHAT and CDR2 is FQNNGV. CDR3 sequence (DNA): TGTGCCAGCAGCTTAGCGGTGGCAGCGCAAGAGACCCAGTACTTC. Amino acid sequence: CASSLAVAAQETQYF. The full variable domain, completed using reference TRBV11-2 and TRBJ2-5, is EAGVAQSPRYKIIEKRQSVAFWCNPISGHATLYWYQQILGQGPKLLIQFQNNGVVDDSQLPKDRFSAERLKGVDSTLKIQPAKLEDSAVYLCASSLAVAAQETQYFGPGTRLLVL.

This clonotype was counted ten times or more. The chain combines TRBV25-1 with TRBJ1-1, with a possible D match to TRBD1 (6 bases). The V end lost 3 bases, the J end lost 4 bases, and 15 bases lay between the germline ends. Per germline, CDR1 MGHDK and CDR2 SYGVNS. The CDR3 runs 15 residues. The CDR3 region is CASSDQGRGRTEAFF. Written as DNA, the CDR3 is TGTGCCAGCAGTGACCAAGGACGGGGGCGCACTGAAGCTTTCTTT.

This chain links TRBV24-1 with TRBJ2-7; TRBD1 aligns across 10 bases. The germline CDR1 and CDR2 sequences are KGHDR and SFDVKD. V was clipped by 4 bases and J by 8 bases; unmatched bases: 7. This CDR3 comprises 14 residues. The CDR3: CATSDPGTGDQQYF. CDR3 bases: TGTGCCACCAGTGACCCAGGGACAGGGGATCAGCAGTACTTC.

This clonotype was recorded at least ten times. The V gene is TRBV29-1, the J gene TRBJ2-7; D assignment may be TRBD1 or TRBD2 (5 bases each). Trimming cost V 1 base and J 3 bases, with 10 bases left between them. This CDR3 has 13 residues. CDR1 SQVTM and CDR2 ANQGSEA come from the germline V gene. For the CDR3, the DNA is TGCAGCGTTGAAGCAGGGAGAGACTACGAGCAGTACTTC. Translating it yields CSVEAGRDYEQYF.

The chain links TRBV24-1 to TRBJ2-3; tentatively, D is TRBD2 (5 bases). The CDR3 extends over 13 amino acids. Looked up from germline, CDR1 is KGHDR and CDR2 is SFDVKD. Trimming removed 8 bases from V and 4 bases from J, with 12 bases in between. The CDR3 DNA reads as TGTGCCACCAAGCCGGGGAGTTCAGATACGCAGTATTTT. This gives the protein CATKPGSSDTQYF.

A few counts support this clonotype. The CDR3, as DNA: TGTGCCAGGGAACAGGGGCAAGAGACCCAGTACTTC. Protein: CAREQGQETQYF. J is TRBJ2-5 and V is TRBV6-7; 7 bases are shared with TRBD1. TRBV6-7 has ORF status, its function being uncertain. Unmatched junction bases numbered 3, after V lost 9 bases and J lost 2 bases. The CDR3 has 12 amino acids.